The present entry profiles one T cell receptor (beta chain) with its context. Its antigen is still unknown. HTBI primers from iRepertoire and Arm-PCR of CDR3 regions yielded the TCR beta libraries. As originally analysed: The samples included 60 to 65 TRBV and over eleven TRBJ segments. TCRdb called the multiplex PCR reads again in MiXCR, with one record for every CDR3 protein. TCRdb, not the authors, supplied the V and J calls. The data contain 300,000 to 400,000 distinct CDR3 sequences, 15% to 20% of them seen just once; the ten biggest clones take up around 36%. This sample stems from a study of regulatory T cells in long-lasting Graves disease. Study-wide results and caveats: The study found TRBV28, TRBJ1-2 and TRBJ2-5 favored in persistent disease.

V lost 3 bases and J lost 1, with 9 bases in between. The CDR3 covers 14 residues. In germline, CDR1 is SEHNR, CDR2 FQNEAQ (reference sequence). Time point: newly diagnosed GD, antithyroid drugs for less than 3 months. PBMC-derived RNA was used for the TCR library. Criteria from the American Thyroid Association guidelines were applied to diagnose Graves' disease. From an endocrinology department in Xi'an, China, came the patients. The input for sequencing was peripheral blood mononuclear cells (PBMCs), taken at new diagnosis, from a patient treated with antithyroid drugs. The clonotype comes from a female donor with Graves disease. V and J are TRBV7-9 and TRBJ1-1, with D possibly TRBD1 on 5 matching bases. CDR3 DNA sequence: TGTGCCAGCAGCTTGGGACCCAGGAACACTGAAGCTTTCTTT. It encodes CASSLGPRNTEAFF. Filled out from reference TRBV7-9 and TRBJ1-1, the complete variable domain reads DTGVSQNPRHKITKRGQNVTFRCDPISEHNRLYWYRQTLGQGPEFLTYFQNEAQLEKSRLLSDRFSAERPKGSFSTLEIQRTEQGDSAMYLCASSLGPRNTEAFFGQGTRLTVV.